This T cell receptor (beta chain) was profiled in a study of shared clonotypes between healthy human individuals. Terminally differentiated effector memory CD45RA+ cells were excluded from the naive CD8 cells, which were CD45RO-negative and positively selected for CCR7. V dropped 2 bases and J dropped 2; count of bases not matched to a gene: 6. CDR3 size: 15 residues. Germline CDR1 is KGHSH and CDR2 is LQKENI. TCRdb's copy holds only in-frame clones and misses some; the assay was immunoSEQ multiplex PCR. The data contain about 1.9 million clones, about 94% of them singletons. The V call is TRBV18, the J call TRBJ2-7, with TRBD2 matching over 7 bases. Sequencing was performed on naive CD8+ T cells from PBMCs. This receptor was obtained from a man younger than 35 in good health. Some clones in this sample may be carry-over from other donors' samples. The CDR3 sequence: CASSPRVTSPYEQYF. CDR3 nucleotide sequence: TGTGCCAGCTCACCAAGGGTGACTAGCCCCTACGAGCAGTACTTC.